The T cell receptor beta chain under discussion was sequenced for a study of shared clonotypes between healthy human individuals. Donors, healthy HIV-negative adults, lacked recent acute infections or vaccinations. Donors, without exception, were Caucasian adults residing in Nashville, Tennessee. Some 90 million PBMCs supplied genomic DNA for unsorted samples. Original data processing: Owing to the provision of junction-only sequences devoid of quality scores by immunoSEQ, filtering differed. Assay used: immunoSEQ multiplex PCR; TCRdb lists only in-frame clones, some missing. That table furnishes V, J and clone size, whereas the DNA furnished D and trimming. Of about 460,000 clones in the sample, around 77% were seen once. CDR1 SQVTM and CDR2 ANQGSEA come from the germline V gene. V lost 3 bases and J lost 8, with 10 bases in between. CDR3 length equals 12 residues.

Sequenced input: PBMCs. The receptor comes from a woman aged 40-49 years in good health. Some clones in this sample may be carry-over from other donors' samples. The chain joins TRBV29-1 to TRBJ2-2; D remains ambiguous. The CDR3 protein is CSVDWPRGELFF. The CDR3 DNA reads as TGCAGCGTTGATTGGCCCCGTGGGGAGCTGTTTTTT.